These T cell receptor beta chains were read from a single sample in a study of CD8 T cells in ankylosing spondylitis. MiXCR, applied by TCRdb to the 5' RACE reads, yields one record per CDR3 protein. Found here are hundreds of thousands of distinct CDR3 sequences, roughly an eighth of them singletons; the top ten hold approximately 6.3%. Sequencing was done on a sample of blood, either unsorted or a sorted T cell fraction (not recorded which). The receptors shown here come from a male donor with ankylosing spondylitis. Each CDR3 is given with its conserved first and last residue. The order of the fields is CDR3 DNA, CDR3 protein, clone size, V gene, D gene, J gene. A D gene is named only where the DNA matches it firmly. Clone size appears in some rows only: once, few, many, or a class for an expanded clone.

TGTGCCAGCAGTTCCGGACAGATAGATTCGACCTTCTCTGGAAACACCATATATTTT | CASSSGQIDSTFSGNTIYF | few | TRBV7-6 | . | TRBJ1-3
TGCAGTGCTAGAGATGGGACAGGGGCACAGTATGGCTACACCTTC | CSARDGTGAQYGYTF | . | TRBV20-1 | TRBD1 | TRBJ1-2
TGCAGTCCCCTCCCAGGGGACTATGGCTACACCTTC | CSPLPGDYGYTF | . | TRBV20-1 | . | TRBJ1-2
TGTGCCAGCTCTCCACAGGGGGCAAGAGGGAACACTGAAGCTTTCTTT | CASSPQGARGNTEAFF | few | TRBV18 | TRBD1 | TRBJ1-1
TGTGCCAGCAGTACCGGGACAGTCTATGGCTACACCTTC | CASSTGTVYGYTF | . | TRBV6-6 | TRBD1 | TRBJ1-2
TGCGCCAGCAGTGAGTCGGGGGGACACAATGAGCAGTTCTTC | CASSESGGHNEQFF | . | TRBV10-1 | . | TRBJ2-1
TGCAGTGCTAGAGCCCCGGGGGGGCATTACACCTACGAGCAGTACTTC | CSARAPGGHYTYEQYF | . | TRBV20-1 | TRBD2 | TRBJ2-7
TGTGCCACCAGTGACCCTGGGACTAGCGGGAGGGCCGACGAGCAGTTCTTC | CATSDPGTSGRADEQFF | . | TRBV24-1 | TRBD2 | TRBJ2-1
TGTGCCAGCAGTTCGGCTAGCGGGGGAACAGCGAACACCGGGGAGCTGTTTTTT | CASSSASGGTANTGELFF | . | TRBV6-2/TRBV6-3 | TRBD2 | TRBJ2-2
TGTGCCAGCAGCTTACAGGGTGGAACTAATGAGCAGTTCTTC | CASSLQGGTNEQFF | . | TRBV7-9 | . | TRBJ2-1
TGTGCCAGCAGTTTCCGCCCGCCGGGGGGGGCAGGGGGCTGGAGCAATCAGCCCCAGCATTTT | CASSFRPPGGAGGWSNQPQHF | . | TRBV27 | TRBD1 | TRBJ1-5
TGTGCCAGCAGCGTAGGGGCAAATCAAGTTAATGAAAAACTGTTTTTT | CASSVGANQVNEKLFF | few | TRBV9 | . | TRBJ1-4
TGTGCCAGCAGCGTGGGGACTAGCGATATGAGGCAGTTCTTC | CASSVGTSDMRQFF | few | TRBV9 | TRBD2 | TRBJ2-1
TGCAGTGCTAGAGCGGACAGGGGCGGGGAGCTGTTTTTT | CSARADRGGELFF | . | TRBV20-1 | TRBD1 | TRBJ2-2
TGTGCCACCAGTGACAGACCGGGACAGGGGGTACCCAATGAAAAACTGTTTTTT | CATSDRPGQGVPNEKLFF | few | TRBV24-1 | TRBD1 | TRBJ1-4
TGCAGTGCTAGAGATCTCTTCAGGAATTGGGACCCCGATGGAGTTACGCAGTATTTT | CSARDLFRNWDPDGVTQYF | few | TRBV20-1 | . | TRBJ2-3